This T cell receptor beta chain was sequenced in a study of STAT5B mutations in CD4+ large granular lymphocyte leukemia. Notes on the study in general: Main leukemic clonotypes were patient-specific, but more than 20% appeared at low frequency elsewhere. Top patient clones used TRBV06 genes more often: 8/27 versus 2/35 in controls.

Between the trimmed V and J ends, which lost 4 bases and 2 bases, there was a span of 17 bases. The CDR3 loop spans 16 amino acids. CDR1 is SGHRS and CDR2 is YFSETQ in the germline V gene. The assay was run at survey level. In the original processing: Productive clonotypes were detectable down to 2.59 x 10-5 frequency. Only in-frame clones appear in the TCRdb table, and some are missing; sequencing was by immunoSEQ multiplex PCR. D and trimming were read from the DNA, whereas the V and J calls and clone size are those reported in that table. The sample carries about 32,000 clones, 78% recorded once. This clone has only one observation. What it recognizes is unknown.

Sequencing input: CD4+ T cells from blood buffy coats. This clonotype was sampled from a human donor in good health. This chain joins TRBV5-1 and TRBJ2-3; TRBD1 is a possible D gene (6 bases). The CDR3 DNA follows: TGCGCCAGCAGCCTCCAAATTTACAGGGTCACAGATACGCAGTATTTT. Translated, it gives CASSLQIYRVTDTQYF.